These T cell receptor beta chains were read from a single sample in a study of identical twins. TCRdb re-called the 5' RACE reads with MiXCR, one entry per CDR3 protein. Found here are a few hundred thousand distinct CDR3 sequences, approximately 8.6% of them singletons; the top ten hold less than 4%. This sample also appeared in a second study, on yellow fever vaccine responses in identical twins.

Specimen: CD8+ T cells sorted from blood. The origin of the receptors is a young woman in good health. CDR3s include the opening cysteine and the closing phenylalanine or tryptophan. The D gene is left open where the match is weak.

v_call	j_call	d_call	cdr3_aa
TRBV5-7	TRBJ1-2	.	CASSLVYRLPSYGYTF
TRBV11-2	TRBJ2-7	.	CASSLDGDSYEQYF
TRBV4-3	TRBJ2-3	TRBD2	CASSQGTSGNTQYF
TRBV4-3	TRBJ2-3	.	CASSQNPGGGSYTDTQYF
TRBV29-1	TRBJ2-7	.	CSVEQGRAYEQYF
TRBV20-1	TRBJ2-1	TRBD2	CSASSGTSFINEQFF
TRBV7-9	TRBJ2-5	.	CASRPGLAQETQYF
TRBV20-1	TRBJ1-5	TRBD1	CSASSSQGASQHF
TRBV20-1	TRBJ2-1	.	CSASDLLDLDEQFF
TRBV7-9	TRBJ2-7	TRBD1	CASSLPGQTYEQYF
TRBV25-1	TRBJ2-1	.	CAKRKNYNEQFF
TRBV7-2	TRBJ2-5	.	CASSFDFPGETQYF
TRBV21-1	TRBJ2-3	.	CASSKALYSVSTDTQYF
TRBV5-1	TRBJ2-2	TRBD1	CASPSDRGLQGELFF
TRBV12-3/TRBV12-4	TRBJ2-1	.	CASSPDISGQFF
TRBV28	TRBJ2-7	.	CASSRPWGEQYF
TRBV20-1	TRBJ2-7	.	CSPRQGESYEQYF
TRBV12-3/TRBV12-4	TRBJ1-5	TRBD1	CASSPSGGVNQPQHF
TRBV4-1	TRBJ2-3	.	CASSQEGRGGDTQYF
TRBV7-9	TRBJ2-1	.	CASSTPERTNYNEQFF
TRBV20-1	TRBJ2-5	TRBD2	CSASGGAKETQYF
TRBV10-2	TRBJ2-3	TRBD2	CASSVVSGRLDTQYF